The clone carrying this TCR beta chain was found a few times. As yet, its antigen is unknown. J was trimmed by 6 bases and V by 6 bases; bases with no gene match: 8. The CDR3 is 15 amino acids. Germline CDR1 and CDR2: MDHEN and SYDVKM. This sample stems from a study of cytomegalovirus exposure and HLA in healthy donors. Findings and caveats of the study: Despite most TCR sequences being rare, some public TCRs occurred in many donors. Some segments of the V type, notably TRBV6-2 and TRBV6-3, were excluded as indistinguishable. What was likely a sequencing artifact was a cluster of highly shared sequence variants. Segments of the TCR beta V type were, in most cases, productive about 90% or about 30% of the time in an earlier analysis.

Amplification used 60 Vbeta primers and 13 Jbeta primers. Generated by immunoSEQ multiplex PCR, the TCRdb table keeps only in-frame clones and is missing some. The data hold 150,000 to 200,000 clones, with approximately 77% observed a single time. The clonotype originates from a man aged 50 or older in good health and CMV-seropositive. What was sequenced was PBMCs. The chain employs TRBV28 and TRBJ2-1; 10 bases are shared with TRBD2. CDR3 bases: TGTGCCAGCAGAAGCGGGGGGGCCGGAGGCAATGAGCAGTTCTTC. Translated: CASRSGGAGGNEQFF.